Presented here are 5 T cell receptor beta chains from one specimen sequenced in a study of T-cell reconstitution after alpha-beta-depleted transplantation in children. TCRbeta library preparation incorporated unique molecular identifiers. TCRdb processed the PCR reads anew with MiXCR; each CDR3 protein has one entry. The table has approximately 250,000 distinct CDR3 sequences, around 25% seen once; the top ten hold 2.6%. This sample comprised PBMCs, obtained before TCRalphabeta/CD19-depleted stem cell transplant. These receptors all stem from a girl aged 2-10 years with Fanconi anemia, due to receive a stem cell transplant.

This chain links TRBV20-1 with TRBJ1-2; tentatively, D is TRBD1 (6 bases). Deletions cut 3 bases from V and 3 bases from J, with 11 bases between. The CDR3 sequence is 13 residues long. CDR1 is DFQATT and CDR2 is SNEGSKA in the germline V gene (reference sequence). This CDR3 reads CSASTGRDYGYTF. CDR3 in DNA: TGCAGTGCTAGCACAGGGAGGGACTATGGCTACACCTTC.

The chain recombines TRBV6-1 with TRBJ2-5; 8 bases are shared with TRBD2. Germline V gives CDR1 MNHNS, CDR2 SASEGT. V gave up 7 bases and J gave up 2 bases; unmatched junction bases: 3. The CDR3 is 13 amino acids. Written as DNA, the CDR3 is TGTGCCAGCACTGGACTAGCTCAAGAGACCCAGTACTTC. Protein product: CASTGLAQETQYF.

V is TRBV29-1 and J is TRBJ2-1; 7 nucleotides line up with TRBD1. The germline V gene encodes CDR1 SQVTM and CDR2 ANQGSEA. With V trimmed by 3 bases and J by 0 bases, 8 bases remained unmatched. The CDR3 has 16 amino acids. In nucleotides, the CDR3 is TGCAGCGTTGACCGTACAGGGGTGGCCTCCTACAATGAGCAGTTCTTC. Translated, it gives CSVDRTGVASYNEQFF.

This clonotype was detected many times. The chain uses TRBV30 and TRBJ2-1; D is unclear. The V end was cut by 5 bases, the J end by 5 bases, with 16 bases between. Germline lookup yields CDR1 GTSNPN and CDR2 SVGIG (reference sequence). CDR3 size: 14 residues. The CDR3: CAWADIDGHNEQFF. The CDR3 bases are TGTGCCTGGGCCGACATAGATGGGCACAATGAGCAGTTCTTC.

This CDR3 is CASSRGTSGGVSNEQFF. The CDR3 DNA reads as TGTGCCAGCAGCCGGGGGACTAGCGGGGGTGTTTCCAATGAGCAGTTCTTC. This chain joins TRBV11-2 and TRBJ2-1, with 14 bases lining up with TRBD2. The CDR3 length is 17 residues. With V trimmed by 5 bases and J by 6 bases, 9 bases remained unmatched. Germline assignment: CDR1 SGHAT and CDR2 FQNNGV.